This T cell receptor beta chain was captured in a study of blood T cell repertoires in COVID-19. About the study: Samples taken during acute and convalescent COVID-19 were collected in the United States, Italy and Spain. Nucleic acid was either cDNA or gDNA, and it came from T cells, B-cell-depleted T cells, or PBMCs.

Germline CDR1 is LNHDA and CDR2 is SQIVND (reference sequence). The CDR3 totals 16 residues. V was cut by 3 bases and J by 2 bases, with 14 bases left in between. Original analysis: Amplification with reference gene primers provided the estimates of nucleated cell counts. Generated by immunoSEQ multiplex PCR, the TCRdb table keeps only in-frame clones and is missing some. V and J calls and clone size come straight from that table; D and trimming were deduced from the DNA. The sample contains roughly 78,000 clones, approximately 85% of which appear only once. This sequence joins TRBV19 and TRBJ1-5; D call uncertain. The receptor was derived from a man in his forties or fifties with acute or convalescent COVID-19. The specimen sequenced was peripheral blood. CDR3 DNA: TGTGCCAGTAGTATCCTCCGGGAAACGGGCAATCAGCCCCAGCATTTT. This encodes CASSILRETGNQPQHF.